Each of the 22 T cell receptor beta chains below was sequenced from the same sample in a study of shared clonotypes between healthy human individuals. Produced via immunoSEQ multiplex PCR; TCRdb's table is partial and in-frame only. Of 2 million to 3 million clones listed, roughly 93% are singletons. What was sequenced was naive CD4+ T cells from PBMCs. Described subset: CD45RA+ positively selected. Source of these receptors: a man between 18 and 35 years old in good health. Some clones in this sample may be carry-over from other donors' samples.

The gene calls are TRBV9 and TRBJ2-7, with 7 bases identical to TRBD2. The V and J ends lost 4 bases and 3 bases, in that order; junction bases with no gene match: 13. CDR3 length: 16 amino acids. From germline, CDR1 is SGDLS and CDR2 YYNGEE. CDR3 DNA: TGTGCCAGCAGCCCCCGGAGGGGACTACTAAACTACGAGCAGTACTTC. This encodes CASSPRRGLLNYEQYF.

The chain carries TRBV9 and TRBJ2-1; D remains unclear. CDR1 is SGDLS and CDR2 is YYNGEE in the germline V gene. V was clipped by 3 bases and J by 0 bases, with 10 bases between them. CDR3 length equals 15 residues. This CDR3 reads CASSAQASSYNEQFF. CDR3 DNA: TGTGCCAGCAGCGCGCAGGCCAGCTCCTACAATGAGCAGTTCTTC.

The gene calls are TRBV29-1 and TRBJ1-4; tentatively, D is TRBD1 (5 bases). Germline lookup yields CDR1 SQVTM and CDR2 ANQGSEA. The CDR3 is made up of 12 amino acids. Trimming took 3 bases from V and 7 from J, leaving 9 bases between them. The CDR3 sequence: CSVEPQGEKLFF. DNA for the CDR3: TGCAGCGTTGAGCCCCAGGGTGAAAAACTGTTTTTT.

The chain recombines TRBV10-1 with TRBJ2-1; D may be TRBD1 or TRBD2 (5 bases each). Germline V gene sequence: CDR1 WNHNN, CDR2 SYGVQD (reference sequence). This CDR3 comprises 15 residues. Trimming stripped 3 bases from V and 10 bases from J, with 19 bases between. CDR3 sequence: CASSEARQGVKEQFF. The DNA for the CDR3 is TGCGCCAGCAGTGAAGCCAGGCAGGGAGTTAAAGAGCAGTTCTTC.

The genes are TRBV4-2 and TRBJ2-1; D is undetermined. Germline V gene data show CDR1 as LGHNA and CDR2 as YNFKEQ. This CDR3 spans 17 amino acids. The V end was cut by 0 bases, the J end by 0 bases, with 12 bases between. This CDR3 is CASSQDIARSSYNEQFF. The CDR3 DNA is TGTGCCAGCAGCCAAGACATAGCCCGAAGCTCCTACAATGAGCAGTTCTTC.

The CDR3 reads CASSLAGSPWGQYF. The CDR3 nucleotides read TGTGCCAGCAGCTTGGCGGGCTCCCCCTGGGGGCAGTACTTC. This chain connects TRBV5-4 to TRBJ2-7, with D hard to call. Trimming took 0 bases from V and 9 from J, leaving 16 bases between them. The CDR3 totals 14 residues. Looked up from germline, CDR1 is SGHNT and CDR2 is YYREEE (reference sequence).

With respect to this clone: The identical CDR3 is also encoded by other nucleotide sequences in the sample. This sequence joins TRBV28 and TRBJ1-1; D unresolved. Germline CDR1 reads MDHEN; CDR2 reads SYDVKM. This CDR3 region has 12 residues. Trimming removed 2 bases at V and 6 bases at J, with 7 bases between. CDR3 protein: CASSLRAPEAFF. CDR3 nucleotides: TGTGCCAGCAGTTTACGGGCCCCTGAAGCTTTCTTT.

The genes are TRBV28 and TRBJ1-1; D perhaps matches TRBD1 (5 bases). The length of the CDR3 is 14 residues. Germline assignment: CDR1 MDHEN and CDR2 SYDVKM. V was trimmed by 5 bases and J by 5 bases, leaving 15 bases between them. In DNA form, the CDR3 reads TGTGCCAGCAGTCCAATCTGGAGGGGTACTGAAGCTTTCTTT. It encodes CASSPIWRGTEAFF.

This clone was counted once. The V and J genes are TRBV9 and TRBJ1-6; a weak D match, TRBD1 (6 bases). Germline V lookup: CDR1 SGDLS, CDR2 YYNGEE. This CDR3 has 14 residues. Trimming left V 4 bases short and J 7 bases short, with 12 bases between. The CDR3 region is CASSSGTLNSPLHF. The CDR3 bases are TGTGCCAGCAGCTCAGGGACACTGAATTCACCCCTCCACTTT.

This chain joins TRBV2 and TRBJ2-7; 7 nucleotides agree with TRBD1. Unmatched junction bases numbered 10, after V lost 6 bases and J lost 2 bases. The CDR3 is made up of 15 amino acids. Germline loops: CDR1 SNHLY, CDR2 FYNNEI. The CDR3 sequence is CASRARETGTYEQYF. The CDR3 nucleotides are TGTGCCAGCAGGGCCCGAGAGACAGGGACCTACGAGCAGTACTTC.

The chain carries TRBV2 and TRBJ2-5, with 13 bases fitting TRBD2. The DNA end favors TRBJ2-7, so the J call may be wrong. In germline, CDR1 is SNHLY, CDR2 FYNNEI. CDR3 length: 15 amino acids. The CDR3 region is CASGRTSGSSYEQYF. CDR3 DNA: TGTGCCAGCGGAAGGACTAGCGGGAGCTCCTACGAGCAGTACTTC.

About this clone: Other nucleotide sequences from this sample produce the same CDR3. The J gene is TRBJ2-7, the V gene TRBV5-1; D call uncertain. Trimming removed 0 bases at V and 2 bases at J, with 9 bases between. CDR3 length equals 14 residues. CDR1 and CDR2 (germline): SGHRS, YFSETQ. In DNA, the CDR3 is TGCGCCAGCAGCTTGGAAGGCAGAACCTACGAGCAGTACTTC. Encoded protein: CASSLEGRTYEQYF. Full variable domain (remainder filled in from reference TRBV5-1 and TRBJ2-7): KAGVTQTPRYLIKTRGQQVTLSCSPISGHRSVSWYQQTPGQGLQFLFEYFSETQRNKGNFPGRFSGRQFSNSRSEMNVSTLELGDSALYLCASSLEGRTYEQYFGPGTRLTVT.

Note on this clone: The same CDR3 also results from other DNA sequences found in this sample. The gene calls are TRBV30 and TRBJ2-2; D is ambiguous. Germline lookup yields CDR1 GTSNPN and CDR2 SVGIG (reference sequence). The V end was cut by 0 bases, the J end by 3 bases, with 8 bases between. The CDR3 consists of 14 residues. The CDR3 bases are TGTGCCTGGAGTGTAGGAGCGTACACCGGGGAGCTGTTTTTT. This gives the protein CAWSVGAYTGELFF. Variable domain in full (rest from reference TRBV30 and TRBJ2-2): SQTIHQWPATLVQPVGSPLSLECTVEGTSNPNLYWYRQAAGRGLQLLFYSVGIGQISSEVPQNLSASRPQDRQFILSSKKLLLSDSGFYLCAWSVGAYTGELFFGEGSRLTVL.

This chain uses TRBV6-6 with TRBJ2-5; TRBD2 is a possible D gene (5 bases). Trimming removed 10 bases from V and 10 bases from J, with 19 bases in between. CDR1 MNHNY and CDR2 SVGAGI come from the germline V gene (reference sequence). This CDR3 is 12 amino acids long. CDR3 residues: CATASSQRGQYF. The CDR3 DNA sequence: TGTGCCACCGCTAGCTCCCAACGTGGCCAGTACTTC.

The genes are TRBV6-5 and TRBJ1-6; 7 bases match TRBD1. Looked up from germline, CDR1 is MNHEY and CDR2 is SVGAGI. With 6 bases clipped from V and 6 bases from J, the junction kept 5 bases outside the gene matches. The CDR3 consists of 14 residues. Written as DNA, the CDR3 is TGTGCCAGCAGAATAGACAGGGCTAATTCACCCCTCCACTTT. Translating gives CASRIDRANSPLHF.

The CDR3 sequence is CASSLTTGDSYEQYF. In DNA form, the CDR3 reads TGTGCCAGCAGCTTAACGACGGGAGACTCCTACGAGCAGTACTTC. The chain uses TRBV11-2 and TRBJ2-7; tentatively, D is TRBD2 (6 bases). Germline V lookup: CDR1 SGHAT, CDR2 FQNNGV. V was trimmed by 2 bases and J by 0 bases, leaving 11 bases between them. The CDR3 is 15 residues long. Complete variable domain (other parts from reference TRBV11-2 and TRBJ2-7): EAGVAQSPRYKIIEKRQSVAFWCNPISGHATLYWYQQILGQGPKLLIQFQNNGVVDDSQLPKDRFSAERLKGVDSTLKIQPAKLEDSAVYLCASSLTTGDSYEQYFGPGTRLTVT.

With respect to this clone: Different DNA sequences within this sample yield the same CDR3. V gene TRBV4-3 combines with J gene TRBJ2-7; possibly TRBD1 or TRBD2 for D (6 bases each). The CDR3 runs to 13 residues. Germline CDR1 LGHNA, CDR2 YSLEER. Trimming pared 0 bases from V and 6 bases from J, leaving 9 bases between. The CDR3 sequence: CASSQEQGGEQYF. In DNA form, the CDR3 reads TGCGCCAGCAGCCAAGAACAGGGAGGCGAGCAGTACTTC.

This clone was picked up a small number of times. The J gene is TRBJ2-2, the V gene TRBV21-1; the table assigns TRBD1, which was not confirmed against the DNA. TRBV21-1 is recorded as a pseudogene. The length of the CDR3 is 14 residues. The CDR3 DNA sequence: TGTGCCAGCATCCTTAAGGGGTACGCCGGGGAGCTGTTTTTT. Its translation is CASILKGYAGELFF.

CDR3 protein: CASSQVEDGELFF. In DNA, the CDR3 is TGCGCCAGCAGCCAAGTTGAGGACGGGGAGCTGTTTTTT. This chain connects TRBV4-1 to TRBJ2-2; D unclear. This CDR3 spans 13 amino acids. The V end lost 1 base, the J end lost 7 bases, and 7 bases lay between the germline ends. Looked up from germline, CDR1 is MGHRA and CDR2 is YSYEKL.

This clone is a singleton in its sample. V gene TRBV4-1 combines with J gene TRBJ1-5; TRBD1 agrees at 9 bases. Germline loops: CDR1 MGHRA, CDR2 YSYEKL. Germline trimming cut 4 bases from V and 7 bases from J; bases unmatched to any gene: 8. The CDR3 length is 15 residues. The CDR3 sequence is CASSRGTGPGQPQHF. The CDR3 nucleotides are TGCGCCAGCAGCCGGGGGACAGGGCCGGGCCAGCCCCAGCATTTT.

The chain uses TRBV6-6 and TRBJ2-3, with 10 bases that match TRBD2. The germline gives CDR1 MNHNY, CDR2 SVGAGI (reference sequence). This CDR3 spans 16 amino acids. The ends lost 6 bases at V and 3 bases at J; junction bases unmatched: 9. The CDR3 bases are TGTGCCAGCAGCCGATCTCCTAGCGGGAGAACAGATACGCAGTATTTT. Its protein is CASSRSPSGRTDTQYF.

This chain joins TRBV6-5 and TRBJ1-4, with D possibly being TRBD1 (6 bases). V lost 5 bases, J lost 8 bases, and 15 bases lay in between. The CDR3 is 14 residues long. Germline V CDR1 and CDR2: MNHEY, SVGAGI. CDR3 in DNA: TGTGCCAGCAGTCCCTGGGGACAACTAGAAAAACTGTTTTTT. Its translation: CASSPWGQLEKLFF.